Below, one TCR beta chain is given with its context. The CDR3 runs to 15 residues. The V end lost 3 bases, the J end lost 4 bases, and 13 bases lay between the germline ends. The germline V gene encodes CDR1 KGHSH and CDR2 LQKENI. From the 5' RACE reads, TCRdb called clonotypes with MiXCR, one entry per CDR3 protein. The table lists 400,000 or so distinct CDR3 sequences, 15% to 25% of them singletons. The data stem from a study of T-cell memory formation after mild COVID-19. Study background: Largely, TCR clusters stayed within a single donor.

This chain links TRBV18 with TRBJ1-5; D is undetermined. The sample was PBMCs or a T cell subset sorted from them (not recorded which). The receptor comes from an adult woman who had mild COVID-19 (a few samples of this study predate the infection). Cell type and time point are not known. This CDR3 is CASSPNAGGNQPQHF. CDR3 bases: TGTGCCAGCTCACCCAATGCGGGCGGAAATCAGCCCCAGCATTTT.